A single TCR beta chain is shown here with its context. This receptor's antigen is unknown. Base qualities were left out, and no much larger clone turns up one base away. The CDR3 measures 15 amino acids from cysteine to phenylalanine. Of the read, only the CDR3 DNA is kept; its 45 bases are in frame from base 1. The CDR1 and CDR2 encoded by the germline V gene are SNHLY and FYNNEI. Here V drops 5 bases and J drops 2 bases, and the junction holds 6 bases not matched to any gene. The data originate from a study of blood T cell repertoires in COVID-19 (dated by TCRdb to the early 2020s). The study in broad terms: Collaborator samples came from the United States, Italy and Spain and covered acute and convalescent phases of COVID-19. The material from the prospective study consisted of cDNA or gDNA derived from T cells, B-cell-depleted T cells, or PBMCs. Deeply sampled blood TCRbeta repertoires from subjects exposed to, actively infected with, or recovered from COVID-19 were included in the dataset. The repertoires were released in a freely available public database meant as a resource for research on the immune response to SARS-CoV-2. The samples were drawn from the first 160 participants of the ongoing ImmuneRACE study and from 950 to 1,500 subjects provided by 6 global collaborators. Sample metadata almost always included a de-identified subject ID, COVID-19 status, age in years and sex. Where available, HLA class I and class II types were taken from metadata supplied by the sample provider and were not determined by assay-based typing.

TCRbeta CDR3 regions were amplified from genomic DNA by means of the immunoSEQ Assay, a bias-controlled multiplex PCR. Processing in the source paper ran as follows. The number of nucleated cells in each sample was estimated by amplification of reference gene primers within the assay. Sequence reads were collapsed and filtered to measure the absolute abundance of every unique TCRbeta CDR3 rearrangement. For each sample, productive Simpson clonality was calculated by taking the square root of Simpson's diversity index across productive rearrangements. What TCRdb holds here is the immuneACCESS table cut down to in-frame rearrangements. Part of the clones is not present; checked against another copy, under half of the missing clones reflect an unresolved V gene, and the others are unexplained. V and J calls and clone size are as listed in that table; D and trimming were resolved from the DNA. A total of approximately 110,000 clones appear in this sample, around 84% of them only once. About an eighth of the sample goes to the ten largest clones.

Study-wide findings and limitations: How much clinical and demographic metadata was included differed by source and by participant, and the metadata was provided uncurated.

The collaborating institutions used their own protocols to collect whole blood in K2EDTA tubes. For TCRbeta analysis, collaborator samples were shipped as frozen whole blood, as isolated PBMCs, or as DNA extracted from either sample type. The V and J segments used are TRBV2 and TRBJ2-7; TRBD2 matches 10 bases in the middle. The TCR was taken from a human donor in a cohort sampled during active COVID-19. Sequenced: peripheral blood. The sequence in DNA is TGTGCCAGCAGTTTAACTAGCGGGGCCGCCTACGAGCAGTACTTC. The translation is CASSLTSGAAYEQYF.